The rows below give T cell receptor beta chains drawn from one sample of a study of T cell repertoires in cytomegalovirus infection. These receptors have no identified antigens. TCRdb used MiXCR to reprocess the reads, holding one entry per CDR3 protein. Counted here are fewer than 850,000 distinct CDR3 sequences, approximately 32% occurring once; the ten biggest clones make up roughly 13%. Material: cultured CD8+ T cells from PBMCs, obtained from culture after CMV antigen stimulation. These receptors came from a human donor in good health (CMV status not recorded). Some clones in this sample may be carry-over from other donors' samples. CDR3s include the opening cysteine and the closing phenylalanine or tryptophan. The D gene is left open where the match is weak. The size field is filled for only some rows; it gives once, few, many or a size class.

length	size	V	D	J	CDR3	DNA
13	many	TRBV7-2	-	TRBJ2-1	CASRGAGAHEQFF	TGTGCCAGCAGGGGGGCAGGGGCCCATGAGCAGTTCTTC
15	-	TRBV19	TRBD1	TRBJ2-2	CASSIRAGGTGELFF	TGTGCCAGTAGTATCCGGGCAGGGGGCACCGGGGAGCTGTTTTTT
11	-	TRBV6-6	-	TRBJ1-1	CASTPVDEAFF	TGTGCCAGCACCCCTGTGGACGAAGCTTTCTTT
15	-	TRBV25-1	-	TRBJ1-1	CASRVIVGSDTEAFF	TGTGCCAGCAGAGTGATAGTGGGGAGCGACACTGAAGCTTTCTTT
16	-	TRBV20-1	-	TRBJ1-1	CSTSRGFEGMNTEAFF	TGCAGTACTAGTCGAGGATTCGAAGGCATGAACACTGAAGCTTTCTTT
15	-	TRBV6-6	-	TRBJ1-1	CASSYSTEANTEAFF	TGTGCCAGCAGTTACTCGACTGAGGCGAACACTGAAGCTTTCTTT
13	-	TRBV29-1	-	TRBJ2-1	CSVEESSYNEQFF	TGCAGCGTTGAAGAAAGCTCCTACAATGAGCAGTTCTTC
13	few	TRBV19	-	TRBJ1-1	CASSMGVGTEAFF	TGTGCCAGTAGTATGGGCGTTGGCACTGAAGCTTTCTTT
15	-	TRBV15	TRBD1	TRBJ1-6	CATSRPGQGESPLHF	TGTGCCACCAGCAGACCGGGACAGGGAGAATCACCCCTCCACTTT
16	-	TRBV2	-	TRBJ2-3	CASSGQDLSSTDTQYF	TGTGCCAGCAGTGGACAGGACTTATCTAGCACAGATACGCAGTATTTT
14	-	TRBV28	-	TRBJ1-3	CASKDSLAGNTIYF	TGTGCCAGCAAGGACAGTCTTGCTGGAAACACCATATATTTT
14	-	TRBV27	-	TRBJ2-1	CASNTGQSYNEQFF	TGTGCCAGCAACACCGGACAGAGCTACAATGAGCAGTTCTTC
16	many	TRBV28	TRBD1	TRBJ1-1	CASTSRDRGLGTEAFF	TGTGCCAGCACCTCTAGGGACAGGGGATTGGGCACTGAAGCTTTCTTT
15	-	TRBV4-1	-	TRBJ2-5	CASSQRGGPQETQYF	TGCGCCAGCAGCCAAAGGGGGGGACCCCAAGAGACCCAGTACTTC
14	-	TRBV6-2/TRBV6-3	-	TRBJ1-1	CATKEQGKNTEAFF	TGTGCCACCAAAGAACAGGGAAAGAACACTGAAGCTTTCTTT
15	-	TRBV7-2	-	TRBJ2-1	CASSLTGTPYKEQFF	TGTGCCAGCAGCTTAACTGGGACTCCCTATAAAGAGCAGTTCTTC
15	few	TRBV7-8	-	TRBJ1-3	CASSTGLPSGNTIYF	TGTGCCAGCAGCACCGGCTTACCCTCTGGAAACACCATATATTTT
15	few	TRBV7-9	-	TRBJ1-2	CASSSETASNYGYTF	TGTGCCAGCAGCTCCGAGACAGCCTCTAACTATGGCTACACCTTC
11	-	TRBV2	-	TRBJ1-1	CASWVSTEAFF	TGTGCCAGCTGGGTATCCACTGAAGCTTTCTTT
14	few	TRBV27	-	TRBJ2-1	CASSLSPRRSVQFF	TGTGCCAGCAGTTTATCGCCCCGCAGGTCAGTGCAGTTCTTC
12	-	TRBV15	-	TRBJ2-7	CATSRDGYEQYF	TGTGCCACCAGCAGAGATGGGTACGAGCAGTACTTC
19	-	TRBV4-3	-	TRBJ1-4	CASSQDRRLNSLDNQKLFF	TGCGCCAGCAGCCAAGATCGGCGCTTGAACAGTCTGGATAATCAAAAACTGTTTTTT
15	-	TRBV5-6	TRBD1	TRBJ2-7	CASSKPGQGFYEQYF	TGTGCCAGCAGTAAACCGGGACAGGGGTTCTACGAGCAGTACTTC
17	many	TRBV7-9	TRBD1	TRBJ2-5	CASSPPRDRDPQETQYF	TGTGCCAGCAGCCCGCCGAGGGACAGGGACCCCCAAGAGACCCAGTACTTC
15	-	TRBV7-4	-	TRBJ1-3	CASSLGRPSGNTIYF	TGTGCCAGCAGCTTGGGCCGGCCCTCTGGAAACACCATATATTTT
16	once	TRBV7-6	TRBD1	TRBJ2-7	CASSLPKGQGAYEQYF	TGTGCCAGCAGCCTCCCTAAGGGACAGGGGGCCTACGAGCAGTACTTC
13	-	TRBV4-1	-	TRBJ2-2	CASSQSNTGELFF	TGCGCCAGCAGCCAATCCAACACCGGGGAGCTGTTTTTT
15	-	TRBV5-1	-	TRBJ1-1	CASSLGLSENTEAFF	TGCGCCAGCAGCTTGGGTTTATCTGAAAACACTGAAGCTTTCTTT
15	-	TRBV6-1	TRBD1	TRBJ2-7	CASGASGTAPYEQYF	TGTGCCAGCGGAGCCTCCGGGACAGCCCCCTACGAGCAGTACTTC
14	few	TRBV6-1	-	TRBJ2-5	CASSLRGTEETQYF	TGTGCCAGCAGTCTCCGCGGGACAGAAGAGACCCAGTACTTC
14	many	TRBV27	-	TRBJ1-1	CASSFTLPNTEAFF	TGTGCCAGCAGTTTCACCCTCCCGAACACTGAAGCTTTCTTT
15	-	TRBV7-3	TRBD1	TRBJ2-1	CACKRDRSSYNEQFF	TGTGCCTGCAAAAGGGACAGGAGCTCCTACAATGAGCAGTTCTTC
18	few	TRBV5-4	TRBD2	TRBJ2-3	CASIPPGLAGGVGDTQYF	TGTGCCAGCATCCCCCCCGGGTTAGCGGGGGGGGTGGGGGATACGCAGTATTTT
17	few	TRBV7-9	-	TRBJ1-1	CASSLARATLGNTEAFF	TGTGCCAGCAGCTTAGCTAGGGCCACCCTGGGGAACACTGAAGCTTTCTTT
14	-	TRBV6-5	-	TRBJ2-3	CASSYAAGTDTQYF	TGTGCCAGCAGTTACGCCGCCGGCACAGATACGCAGTATTTT
13	-	TRBV27	-	TRBJ2-4	CASSPLNQDIQYF	TGTGCCAGCAGTCCTCTAAACCAGGACATTCAGTACTTC
14	-	TRBV5-8	-	TRBJ1-6	CASSYRDNLSPLHF	TGTGCCAGCAGCTACCGGGACAACCTTTCACCCCTCCACTTT
12	few	TRBV7-9	-	TRBJ1-2	CVLGRGSYGYTF	TGTGTCCTCGGTCGGGGATCCTATGGCTACACCTTC
15	-	TRBV6-6	-	TRBJ1-1	CASRGLFRPNTEAFF	TGTGCCAGCAGGGGCCTATTTAGGCCGAACACTGAAGCTTTCTTT
12	-	TRBV29-1	-	TRBJ2-7	CSVGTNTYEQYF	TGCAGCGTCGGGACAAACACCTACGAGCAGTACTTC
17	few	TRBV6-5	-	TRBJ1-6	CASSYGSPQGPNSPLHF	TGTGCCAGCAGTTACGGCAGTCCCCAGGGACCAAATTCACCCCTCCACTTT
16	many	TRBV7-2	TRBD1	TRBJ1-1	CASSLTPDRPNTEAFF	TGTGCCAGCAGCTTAACCCCGGACAGGCCTAACACTGAAGCTTTCTTT
16	-	TRBV5-4	-	TRBJ1-2	CASSWITSGLTGGYTF	TGTGCCAGCAGCTGGATTACATCGGGCCTCACGGGAGGCTACACCTTC
15	few	TRBV11-3	TRBD1	TRBJ2-1	CASSSFPTGVNEQFF	TGTGCCAGCAGCTCCTTCCCGACAGGGGTCAATGAGCAGTTCTTC
16	many	TRBV23-1	-	TRBJ1-5	CASSQRAGGDNQPQHF	TGCGCCAGCAGTCAACGGGCGGGAGGAGACAATCAGCCCCAGCATTTT
16	-	TRBV24-1	-	TRBJ2-2	CATSASRQANTGELFF	TGTGCCACCAGTGCCTCGAGGCAGGCGAACACCGGGGAGCTGTTTTTT
15	-	TRBV19	TRBD1	TRBJ1-5	CASSTNRGLFQPQHF	TGTGCCAGTAGTACCAACAGGGGACTGTTTCAGCCCCAGCATTTT
17	few	TRBV6-2/TRBV6-3	-	TRBJ2-3	CASRGVAPGENTDTQYF	TGTGCCAGCAGGGGGGTGGCACCGGGGGAGAACACAGATACGCAGTATTTT
14	-	TRBV27	TRBD1	TRBJ1-4	CASSSGGWDEKLFF	TGTGCCAGCAGTTCAGGGGGCTGGGATGAAAAACTGTTTTTT
14	-	TRBV20-1	-	TRBJ2-7	CSASDRDIPYEQYF	TGCAGTGCGTCTGACCGGGACATTCCTTACGAGCAGTACTTC
17	-	TRBV7-2	TRBD2	TRBJ2-7	CASCFISGGSMPDEQYF	TGTGCCAGCTGCTTCATTAGCGGGGGGTCAATGCCCGACGAGCAGTACTTC
15	-	TRBV6-2/TRBV6-3	-	TRBJ2-1	CASSYRMVTYNEQFF	TGTGCCAGCAGTTATAGAATGGTAACCTACAATGAGCAGTTCTTC
12	-	TRBV2	-	TRBJ2-2	CATHRGTGELFF	TGTGCCACCCATAGAGGCACCGGGGAGCTGTTTTTT
11	-	TRBV6-5	-	TRBJ1-6	CASTLDGTLHF	TGTGCCAGCACCCTGGATGGTACCCTCCACTTT
16	few	TRBV4-2	TRBD2	TRBJ2-3	CASSQIGTSGTDTQYF	TGCGCCAGCAGCCAAATTGGGACTAGCGGCACAGATACGCAGTATTTT